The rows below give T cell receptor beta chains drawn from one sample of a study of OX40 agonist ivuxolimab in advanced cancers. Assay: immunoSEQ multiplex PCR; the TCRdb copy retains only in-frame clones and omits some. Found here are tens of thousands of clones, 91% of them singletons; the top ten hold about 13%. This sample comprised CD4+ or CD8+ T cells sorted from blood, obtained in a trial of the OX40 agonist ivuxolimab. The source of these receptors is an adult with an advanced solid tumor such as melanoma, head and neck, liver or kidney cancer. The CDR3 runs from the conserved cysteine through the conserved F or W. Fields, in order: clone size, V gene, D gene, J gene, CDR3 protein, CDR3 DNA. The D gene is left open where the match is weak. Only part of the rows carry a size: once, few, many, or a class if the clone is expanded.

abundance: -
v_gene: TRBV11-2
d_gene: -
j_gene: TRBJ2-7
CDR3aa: CASSRRGYEQYF
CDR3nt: TGTGCCAGCAGCAGAAGGGGTTACGAGCAGTACTTC

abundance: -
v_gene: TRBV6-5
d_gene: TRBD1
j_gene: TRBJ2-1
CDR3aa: CASTTGTGVGNEQFF
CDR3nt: TGTGCCAGCACCACCGGGACAGGGGTAGGGAATGAGCAGTTCTTC

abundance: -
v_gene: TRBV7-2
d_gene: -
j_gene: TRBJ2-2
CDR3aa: CASSLGASGTPNTGELFF
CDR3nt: TGTGCCAGCAGCTTGGGGGCCTCCGGGACTCCGAACACCGGGGAGCTGTTTTTT

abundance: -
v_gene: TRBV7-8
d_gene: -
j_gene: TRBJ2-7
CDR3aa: CASSFRPNPGSYEQYF
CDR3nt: TGTGCCAGCAGCTTCCGTCCGAACCCAGGTTCCTACGAGCAGTACTTC

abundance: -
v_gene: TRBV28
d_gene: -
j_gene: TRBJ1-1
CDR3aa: CASSPDRKNTEAFF
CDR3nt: TGTGCCAGCAGTCCAGACAGAAAGAACACTGAAGCTTTCTTT

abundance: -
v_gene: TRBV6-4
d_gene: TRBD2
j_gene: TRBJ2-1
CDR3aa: CASSDSGLADYNEQFF
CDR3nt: TGTGCCAGCAGTGACTCGGGACTAGCGGATTACAATGAGCAGTTCTTC

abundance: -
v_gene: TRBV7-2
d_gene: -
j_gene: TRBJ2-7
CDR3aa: CASSLALGTGAYEQYF
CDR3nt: TGTGCCAGCAGCTTAGCGCTGGGGACGGGGGCCTACGAGCAGTACTTC

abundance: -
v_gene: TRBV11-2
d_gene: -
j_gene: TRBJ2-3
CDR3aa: CASSLLESPDTQYF
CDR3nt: TGTGCCAGCAGCTTACTAGAATCCCCGGATACGCAGTATTTT

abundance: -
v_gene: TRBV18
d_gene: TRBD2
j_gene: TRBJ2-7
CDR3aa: CASSTGGRAYEQYF
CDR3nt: TGTGCCAGCTCAACGGGAGGGAGGGCCTACGAGCAGTACTTC

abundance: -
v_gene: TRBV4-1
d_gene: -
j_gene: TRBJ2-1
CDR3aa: CASTRWLKGHNEQFF
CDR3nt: TGCGCCAGCACCAGATGGCTTAAGGGACACAATGAGCAGTTCTTC

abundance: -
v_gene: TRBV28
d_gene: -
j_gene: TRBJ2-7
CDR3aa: CASSTRDTSYEQYF
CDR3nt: TGTGCCAGCAGTACCCGGGACACCTCTTACGAGCAGTACTTC

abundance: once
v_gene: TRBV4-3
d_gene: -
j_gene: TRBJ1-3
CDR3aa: CASSQDRPAYSGNTIYF
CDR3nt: TGCGCCAGCAGCCAAGATCGCCCAGCCTACTCTGGAAACACCATATATTTT